The T cell receptor (beta chain) described here comes from a study of shared clonotypes between healthy human individuals. Trimming removed 7 bases from V and 5 bases from J, with 11 bases in between. The length of the CDR3 is 11 residues. Per the germline V gene, CDR1 is GTSNPN and CDR2 is SVGIG (reference sequence). Details on this clone: The target antigen is unknown.

Deep was the level used in running the assay. Original data processing: Filtering differed, since immunoSEQ gave only junction sequences and no quality scores. The table came from immunoSEQ multiplex PCR; TCRdb's copy has only in-frame clones and leaves some out. The V and J calls and clone size were taken over from that table, and D and trimming were inferred from the DNA. The repertoire holds more than 2,000,000 clones, with approximately 90% as singletons. Study-wide points: The naive CD4 repertoires of a handful of donors were compared, and approximately 4.7% of clonotypes were shared. Rarefaction exposed incomplete sorted-subset sequencing despite large depth.

This chain uses TRBV30 with TRBJ2-5, with a possible D match to TRBD1 (6 bases). This receptor was taken from a man younger than 35 in good health. Material: naive CD4+ T cells sorted from blood. Described subset: CD45RA+ positively selected. CDR3 sequence: CASKGVETQYF. For the CDR3, the DNA is TGTGCCTCGAAGGGGGTGGAGACCCAGTACTTC. Full variable domain (missing parts from reference TRBV30 and TRBJ2-5): SQTIHQWPATLVQPVGSPLSLECTVEGTSNPNLYWYRQAAGRGLQLLFYSVGIGQISSEVPQNLSASRPQDRQFILSSKKLLLSDSGFYLCASKGVETQYFGPGTRLLVL.